This T cell receptor beta chain was retrieved from a study of CD8 T cells in Susac syndrome. Background on the study: Treatment at blood withdrawal was none, corticosteroids, or intravenous immunoglobulin alone in Susac syndrome patients.

V lost 4 bases and J lost 3; bases outside the gene matches: 11. Germline assignment: CDR1 MGHRA and CDR2 YSYEKL. The CDR3 consists of 16 residues. Reverse transcription of roughly 0.5 to 1 ug RNA was carried out with random hexamers. TCR beta CDR3 was amplified by immunoSEQ multiplex PCR. This amplification extended across 54 Vbeta and 13 Jbeta segments. TCRdb called the immunoSEQ multiplex PCR reads again in MiXCR, with one record for every CDR3 protein. The table shows about 81,000 distinct CDR3 sequences, with roughly 94% occurring only once. Sequencing input: CD8+ T cells from PBMCs. This TCR derives from a human donor with Susac syndrome. The chain carries TRBV4-1 and TRBJ1-2, with 7 nucleotides matching TRBD1. The DNA for the CDR3 is TGCGCCAGCAGCCGTGGGCAGGGGGAAGGGTACTATGGCTACACCTTC. Residues: CASSRGQGEGYYGYTF.